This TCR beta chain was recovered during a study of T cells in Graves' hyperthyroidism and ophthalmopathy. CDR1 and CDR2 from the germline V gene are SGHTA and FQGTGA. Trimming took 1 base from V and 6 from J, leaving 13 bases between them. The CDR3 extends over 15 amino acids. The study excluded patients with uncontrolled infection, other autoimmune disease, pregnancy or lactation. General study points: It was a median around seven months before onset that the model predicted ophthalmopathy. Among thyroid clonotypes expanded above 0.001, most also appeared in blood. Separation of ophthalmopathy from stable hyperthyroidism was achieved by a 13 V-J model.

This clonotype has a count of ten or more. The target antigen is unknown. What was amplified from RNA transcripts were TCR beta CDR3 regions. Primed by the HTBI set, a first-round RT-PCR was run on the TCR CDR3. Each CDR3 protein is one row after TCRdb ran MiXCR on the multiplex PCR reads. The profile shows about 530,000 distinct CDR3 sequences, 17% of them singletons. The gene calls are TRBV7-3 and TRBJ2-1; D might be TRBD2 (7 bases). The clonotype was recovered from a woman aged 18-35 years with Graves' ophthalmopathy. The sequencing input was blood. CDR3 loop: CASSLMAGEGNEQFF. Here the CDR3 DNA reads TGTGCCAGCAGCTTAATGGCAGGGGAGGGCAATGAGCAGTTCTTC.